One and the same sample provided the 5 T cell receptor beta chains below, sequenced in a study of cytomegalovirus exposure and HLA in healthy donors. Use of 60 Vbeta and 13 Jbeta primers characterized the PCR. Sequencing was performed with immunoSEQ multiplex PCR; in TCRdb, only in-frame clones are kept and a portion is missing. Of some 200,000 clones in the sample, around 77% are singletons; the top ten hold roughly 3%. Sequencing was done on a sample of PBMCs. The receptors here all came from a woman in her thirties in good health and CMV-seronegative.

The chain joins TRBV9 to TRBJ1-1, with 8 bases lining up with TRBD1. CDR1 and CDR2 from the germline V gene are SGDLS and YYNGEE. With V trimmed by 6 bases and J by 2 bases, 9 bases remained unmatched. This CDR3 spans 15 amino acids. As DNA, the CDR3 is TGTGCCAGCACCGACTCGGACAGGGAAAACACTGAAGCTTTCTTT. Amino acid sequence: CASTDSDRENTEAFF.

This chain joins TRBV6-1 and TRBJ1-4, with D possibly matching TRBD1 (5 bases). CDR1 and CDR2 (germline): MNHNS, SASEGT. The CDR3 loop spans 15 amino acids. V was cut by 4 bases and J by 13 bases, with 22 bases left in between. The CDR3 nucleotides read TGTGCCAGCAGTGCCCTACCAGGCCAGGGAATTAGACTGTTTTTT. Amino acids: CASSALPGQGIRLFF.

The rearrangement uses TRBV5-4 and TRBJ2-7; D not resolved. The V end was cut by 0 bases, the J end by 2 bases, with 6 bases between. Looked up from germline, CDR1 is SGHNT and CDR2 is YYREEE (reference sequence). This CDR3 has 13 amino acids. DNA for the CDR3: TGTGCCAGCAGCTTGGACTCAACCTACGAGCAGTACTTC. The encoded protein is CASSLDSTYEQYF.

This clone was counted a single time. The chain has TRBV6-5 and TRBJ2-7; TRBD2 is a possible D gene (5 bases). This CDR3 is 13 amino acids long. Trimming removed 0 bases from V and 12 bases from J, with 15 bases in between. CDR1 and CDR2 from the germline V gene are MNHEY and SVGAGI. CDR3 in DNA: TGTGCCAGCAGTTACTCTTCGAGCGGCAACTCGTACTTC. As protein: CASSYSSSGNSYF.

CDR3 DNA: TGCGCCAGCAGCCCCGGGACATCCGCCTACACAGATACGCAGTATTTT. This sequence encodes CASSPGTSAYTDTQYF. The rearrangement uses TRBV5-1 and TRBJ2-3, with a possible D match to TRBD1 (6 bases). Trimming shortened V by 4 bases and J by 2 bases, and 17 bases separated the two germline ends. Germline V gives CDR1 SGHRS, CDR2 YFSETQ. The CDR3 sequence is 16 residues long.